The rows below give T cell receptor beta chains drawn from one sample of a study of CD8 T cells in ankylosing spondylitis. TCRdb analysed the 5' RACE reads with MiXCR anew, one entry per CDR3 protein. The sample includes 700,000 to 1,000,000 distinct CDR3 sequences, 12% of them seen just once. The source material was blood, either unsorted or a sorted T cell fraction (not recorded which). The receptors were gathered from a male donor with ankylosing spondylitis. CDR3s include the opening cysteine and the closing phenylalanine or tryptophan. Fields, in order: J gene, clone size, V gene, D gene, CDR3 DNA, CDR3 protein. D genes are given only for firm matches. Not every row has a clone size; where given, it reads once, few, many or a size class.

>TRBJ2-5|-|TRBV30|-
TGTGCCTGGAGTCCCTCAAGGAGCGGCCCACAAGAGACCCAGTACTTC
CAWSPSRSGPQETQYF
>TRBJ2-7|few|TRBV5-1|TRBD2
TGCGCCAGCAGCCCTAGCGGGGTTAGCTCCTACGAGCAGTACTTC
CASSPSGVSSYEQYF
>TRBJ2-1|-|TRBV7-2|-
TGTGCCAGCAGCCGAAGCAGAAACAATGAGCAGTTCTTC
CASSRSRNNEQFF
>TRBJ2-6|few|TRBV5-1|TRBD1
TGCGCCAGCAGCTTGGGGGACAGGCCAAATCTCTCTGGGGCCAACGTCCTGACTTTC
CASSLGDRPNLSGANVLTF
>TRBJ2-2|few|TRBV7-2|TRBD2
TGTGCCAGCAGCTTATGGGCGGGGGGTACCGGGGAGCTGTTTTTT
CASSLWAGGTGELFF
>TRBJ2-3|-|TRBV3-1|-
TGTGCCAGCAGCCAAGCCCCGATTTTCGGCACAGATACGCAGTATTTT
CASSQAPIFGTDTQYF
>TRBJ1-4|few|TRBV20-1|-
TGCAGTGCTAGAGATTGGGGGGACACTAATGAAAAACTGTTTTTT
CSARDWGDTNEKLFF
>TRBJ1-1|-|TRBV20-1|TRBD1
TGCAGTGCTAGATTGACAGGGCGGGGAACTGAAGCTTTCTTT
CSARLTGRGTEAFF
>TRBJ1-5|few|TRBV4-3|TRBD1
TGCGCCAGCAGCCAACATCCAGACAGGGTCAATCAGCCCCAGCATTTT
CASSQHPDRVNQPQHF
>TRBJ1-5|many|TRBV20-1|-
TGCAGTGCTAGAGATATTAGGTTGGGGGCATATCAGCCCCAGCATTTT
CSARDIRLGAYQPQHF
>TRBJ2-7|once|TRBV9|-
TGTGCCAGCAGCGTAGCCCTCGGGGAGCAGTACTTC
CASSVALGEQYF
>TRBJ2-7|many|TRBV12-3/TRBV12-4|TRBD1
TGTGCCAGCAGTTCAGACAGGGGAGCCTACGAGCAGTACTTC
CASSSDRGAYEQYF
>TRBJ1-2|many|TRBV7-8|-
TGTGCCAGCAGCTTAGACAGGGTGGACTATGGCTACACCTTC
CASSLDRVDYGYTF
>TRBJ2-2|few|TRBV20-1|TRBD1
TGCAGTGCTAGAGATCCACAGGGGGCGAACACCGGGGAGCTGTTTTTT
CSARDPQGANTGELFF
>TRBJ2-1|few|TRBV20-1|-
TGCAGTGCCTTCTTCAGCGGAAACTACAATGAGCAGTTCTTC
CSAFFSGNYNEQFF
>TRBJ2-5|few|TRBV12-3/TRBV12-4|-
TGTGCCAGCAGTTATACTCGTACGAGGGCCGAGCAAGAGACCCAGTACTTC
CASSYTRTRAEQETQYF
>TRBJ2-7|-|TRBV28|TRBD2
TGTGCCAGCAGTTTCCCGGGACTAAACTACGAGCAGTACTTC
CASSFPGLNYEQYF
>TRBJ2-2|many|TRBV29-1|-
TGCAGCGTTAGAGCCGGCGACACCGGGGAGCTGTTTTTT
CSVRAGDTGELFF
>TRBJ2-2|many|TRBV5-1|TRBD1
TGCGCCAGCAGCCCAGGGGGCCTCAACACCGGGGAGCTGTTTTTT
CASSPGGLNTGELFF
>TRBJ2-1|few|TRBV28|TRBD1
TGTGCCAGCAGTACCAGGACAGGCAAAACATACAATGAGCAGTTCTTC
CASSTRTGKTYNEQFF
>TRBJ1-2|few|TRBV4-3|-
TGCGCCAGCAGCCAAGTATCGGAAGTCCGTGGCTACACCTTC
CASSQVSEVRGYTF
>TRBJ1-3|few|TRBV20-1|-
TGCAGTGCTAGAATGAGCTCTGGAAACACCATATATTTT
CSARMSSGNTIYF
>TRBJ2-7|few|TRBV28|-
TGTGCCAGCAGTTTAGGGCGGACCGGCCGCGAGCAGTACTTC
CASSLGRTGREQYF
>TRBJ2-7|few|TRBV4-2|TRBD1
TGTGCCAGCAGCCTCTTAGGACAGGCTCCCTACGAGCAGTACTTC
CASSLLGQAPYEQYF
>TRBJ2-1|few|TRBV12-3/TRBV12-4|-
TGTGCCAGCAGTTCCTGGACCATCTACAATGAGCAGTTCTTC
CASSSWTIYNEQFF
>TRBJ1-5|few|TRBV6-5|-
TGTGCCAGCAGTTACGGCACAATCAATCAGCCCCAGCATTTT
CASSYGTINQPQHF
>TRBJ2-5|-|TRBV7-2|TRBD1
TGTGCCAGCAGCTCCTACGACAGGGGGGGAGGAGAGACCCAGTACTTC
CASSSYDRGGGETQYF
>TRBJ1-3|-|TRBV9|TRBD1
TGTGCCAGCAGCGCCCGGGACAGGCACAACACCATATATTTT
CASSARDRHNTIYF
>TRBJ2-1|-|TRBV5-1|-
TGCGCCAGCAGCTTGGCCCCAGGGAACAATGAGCAGTTCTTC
CASSLAPGNNEQFF
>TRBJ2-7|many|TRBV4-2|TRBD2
TGTGCCAGCAGCCATTCCGGGACTAGCGGGGGCCACGAGCAGTACTTC
CASSHSGTSGGHEQYF
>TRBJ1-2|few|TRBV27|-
TGTGCCAGAGGCTCGGGGGCAGACTATGGCTACACCTTC
CARGSGADYGYTF
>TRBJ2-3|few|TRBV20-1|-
TGCAGTGCTAGAGTAGGGGGTTGGACAGATACGCAGTATTTT
CSARVGGWTDTQYF
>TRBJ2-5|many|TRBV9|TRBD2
TGTGCCAGCAGTGTAGCGGGGGGCTTGGAGACCCAGTACTTC
CASSVAGGLETQYF
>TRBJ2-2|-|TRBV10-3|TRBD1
TGTGCCACACAGATGGACAGGGAGACCGGGGAGCTGTTTTTT
CATQMDRETGELFF
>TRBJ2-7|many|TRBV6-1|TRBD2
TGTGCCAGCAGTAGACTAGCGGGTACCTACGAGCAGTACTTC
CASSRLAGTYEQYF
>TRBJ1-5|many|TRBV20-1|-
TGCAGTGCTTCCGGCAGCGGTTTGCCCCAGCATTTT
CSASGSGLPQHF
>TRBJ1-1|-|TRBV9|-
TGTGCCAGCAGCCCCTCCGGAGGGAGGAACACTGAAGCTTTCTTT
CASSPSGGRNTEAFF
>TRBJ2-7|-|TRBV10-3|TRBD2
TGTGCCATCAGTGATTGGGCTAGCGGGACTCACGAGCAGTACTTC
CAISDWASGTHEQYF
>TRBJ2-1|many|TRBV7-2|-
TGTGCCAGCAGCCCTAGACGGGAGCAGGATGAGCAGTTCTTC
CASSPRREQDEQFF
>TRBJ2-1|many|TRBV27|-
TGTGCCAGCGCGTATCTCAATGAGCAGTTCTTC
CASAYLNEQFF
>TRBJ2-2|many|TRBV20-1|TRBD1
TGCAGTGCCAGGGACAGGGGGAAGGCCACCGGGGAGCTGTTTTTT
CSARDRGKATGELFF
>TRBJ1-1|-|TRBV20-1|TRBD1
TGCAGTGCTAGGACTGGACAGGGGGCAAGAGGGGCTTTCTTT
CSARTGQGARGAFF
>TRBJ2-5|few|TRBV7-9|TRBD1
TGTGCCAGCAGACCGACAGGGGGCGTAGAGACCCAGTACTTC
CASRPTGGVETQYF
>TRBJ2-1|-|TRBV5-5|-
TGTGCCAGCAGCTTGGCGGGACTCCCTTACAATGAGCAGTTCTTC
CASSLAGLPYNEQFF
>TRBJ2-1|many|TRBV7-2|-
TGTGCCAGCACCTCCCGCAGCGGTCTGCACAATGAGCAGTTCTTC
CASTSRSGLHNEQFF
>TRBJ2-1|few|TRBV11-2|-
TGTGCCAGCGGCTTACAGGGAGTGTCCAATGAGCAGTTCTTC
CASGLQGVSNEQFF
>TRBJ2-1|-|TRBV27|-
TGTGCCAGCAGTTCCCCCCGAGGGGACAATGAGCAGTTCTTC
CASSSPRGDNEQFF
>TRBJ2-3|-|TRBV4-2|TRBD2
TGTGCCAGCAGCAGCCAAGGGGCTAGCGGGAGCACAGATACGCAGTATTTT
CASSSQGASGSTDTQYF
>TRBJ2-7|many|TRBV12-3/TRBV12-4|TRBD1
TGTGCCAGCTCCACACAGGGGAGATACGAGCAGTACTTC
CASSTQGRYEQYF
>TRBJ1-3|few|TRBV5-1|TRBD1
TGCGCCAGCAGCTTCGACGCAGGGGGAGGGTATGGAAACACCATATATTTT
CASSFDAGGGYGNTIYF
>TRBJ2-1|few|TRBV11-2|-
TGTGCCAGCAGGGGAGCTTTCCGTTTATACAATGAGCAGTTCTTC
CASRGAFRLYNEQFF
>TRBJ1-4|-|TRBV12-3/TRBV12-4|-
TGTGCCAGCAATGAGGGGAGGGGTAATGAAAAACTGTTTTTT
CASNEGRGNEKLFF